This T cell receptor (beta chain) was captured by sequencing in a study of identical twins. This CDR3 region has 15 residues. Looked up from germline, CDR1 is MNHEY and CDR2 is SVGAGI. The V gene end was trimmed by 6 bases and the J gene end by 0 bases; junction bases not matched to a gene: 4. This clonotype has at least ten counts. TCRdb passed the 5' RACE reads through MiXCR, listing each CDR3 protein once. The sample lists approximately 410,000 distinct CDR3 sequences, about a fifth occurring once. The clonotype was recovered from a man aged 45-65 years in good health. The sequencing input was naive T cells sorted from blood. The chain is built from TRBV6-5 and TRBJ2-3; TRBD2 matches 9 bases. In nucleotides, the CDR3 is TGTGCCAGCAGCTCTACTAGCGGGAGCACAGATACGCAGTATTTT. Encoded protein: CASSSTSGSTDTQYF.